Presented here are 7 T cell receptor beta chains from one specimen sequenced in a study of cytomegalovirus exposure and HLA in healthy donors. Researchers ran the PCR with 60 Vbeta and 13 Jbeta primers. TCRdb's table, derived via immunoSEQ multiplex PCR, lists solely in-frame clones and lacks some. The table has 150,000 to 200,000 clones, 75% to 90% seen once. The material sequenced was PBMCs. The receptor source for this set is a man aged 18 to 29 in good health and CMV-seropositive.

The chain recombines TRBV5-8 with TRBJ2-5; tentative D call: TRBD1 (6 bases). The germline gives CDR1 SGHTS, CDR2 YDEGEE. V lost 4 bases and J 1 base, leaving 11 bases between the germline ends. The CDR3 consists of 14 residues. CDR3 sequence: CASSPGQPQETQYF. As DNA, the CDR3 is TGTGCCAGCAGCCCCGGACAGCCCCAAGAGACCCAGTACTTC.

The chain has TRBV6-5 and TRBJ1-1, with TRBD1 identical over 8 bases. The CDR3 spans 14 residues. The germline V gene has CDR1 MNHEY and CDR2 SVGAGI. Trimming at V came to 6 bases and at J to 1 base, leaving 4 bases not matched to a gene. The CDR3 DNA reads as TGTGCCAGCAGAAGAGGGACAGGGAACACTGAAGCTTTCTTT. Encoded protein: CASRRGTGNTEAFF.

The CDR3 sequence: CASSRGLTSYEQYF. CDR3 DNA: TGTGCCAGCAGCCGCGGCCTGACCTCCTACGAGCAGTACTTC. The chain joins TRBV13 to TRBJ2-7, with no clear D. Germline-derived CDR1 and CDR2 are PRHDT and FYEKMQ (reference sequence). V was trimmed by 5 bases and J by 0 bases, leaving 11 bases between them. The CDR3 contains 14 residues.

The CDR3 DNA sequence: TGTGCCAGCAGCAACTACCAGAGGCGCTTTCTGGCAGATACGCAGTATTTT. It encodes CASSNYQRRFLADTQYF. This rearrangement joins TRBV11-2 to TRBJ2-3; the D is unclear. Germline loops: CDR1 SGHAT, CDR2 FQNNGV. The CDR3 extends over 17 amino acids. V lost 5 bases, J lost 4 bases, and 22 bases lay in between.

The chain employs TRBV5-1 and TRBJ2-1; 16 bases are a match to TRBD2. The CDR3 runs to 15 residues. Germline assignment: CDR1 SGHRS and CDR2 YFSETQ. After removal of 5 bases from V and 10 bases from J, the junction contained 6 bases not matched to a gene. Here the CDR3 DNA reads TGCGCCAGCAGTTTCGGGACTAGCGGGGGGGCCGAGCAGTTCTTC. This encodes CASSFGTSGGAEQFF.

The chain is built from TRBV5-8 and TRBJ1-5; tentative D call: TRBD1 (5 bases). V lost 4 bases and J 6 bases, leaving 17 bases between the germline ends. This CDR3 has 15 residues. Per the germline V gene, CDR1 is SGHTS and CDR2 is YDEGEE. This CDR3 is CASSIGGAGSQPQHF. As DNA, the CDR3 is TGTGCCAGCAGCATTGGAGGGGCAGGTTCTCAGCCCCAGCATTTT.

This chain joins TRBV29-1 and TRBJ1-3; TRBD1 might be the D (6 bases). Per germline, CDR1 SQVTM and CDR2 ANQGSEA. The V and J ends lost 7 bases and 4 bases respectively, with 11 bases between them. The CDR3 totals 12 residues. The CDR3 region is CSAGQLGNTIYF. CDR3 nucleotides: TGCAGCGCTGGACAGCTAGGAAACACCATATATTTT.